The next 25 T cell receptor beta chains were all read from a single sample in a study of blood T cell repertoires in COVID-19. TCRdb keeps only in-frame clones here, not all; method: immunoSEQ multiplex PCR. The sample comprises approximately 92,000 clones, around 82% of which are singletons, and about 8.7% rests with the top ten. The sample comprised peripheral blood. The receptors derive from a man aged 50-59 years who had recovered from COVID-19.

The chain joins TRBV27 to TRBJ2-2, with TRBD2 as a possible D gene (6 bases). V gave up 5 bases and J gave up 4 bases, with 11 bases separating them. The CDR3 has 14 amino acids. Germline V gene sequence: CDR1 MNHEY, CDR2 SMNVEV (reference sequence). CDR3 in DNA: TGTGCCAGCAGTGAGGGAGGTATCACCGGGGAGCTGTTTTTT. This gives the protein CASSEGGITGELFF.

In regard to this clone: Germline is not matched at one junction end, which may reflect a read error. The gene calls are TRBV28 and TRBJ1-2; weak D call: TRBD1 (5 bases). The CDR3 has 11 amino acids. Per germline, CDR1 MDHEN and CDR2 SYDVKM. The CDR3 nucleotides read TGTGCCAGCAGGGATTTCCGACAGTTCTCCTTC. Translation gives CASRDFRQFSF.

The chain recombines TRBV5-6 with TRBJ1-1, with D uncertain. V was pared by 4 bases and J by 12 bases, with 19 bases between. This CDR3 is built from 13 residues. Germline CDR1 reads SGHDT; CDR2 reads YYEEEE. Here the CDR3 reads CASSIGRLPVSFF. The CDR3 DNA follows: TGTGCCAGCAGCATAGGGAGACTACCCGTTTCTTTCTTT.

The rearrangement joins TRBV9 to TRBJ1-2; 10 positions match TRBD1. The CDR3 loop spans 16 amino acids. J gave up 6 bases and V 5 bases, and 13 bases lay outside the gene matches. Germline loops: CDR1 SGDLS, CDR2 YYNGEE. The chain's CDR3 is CASSTYTGTGADGYTF. The CDR3 nucleotides read TGTGCCAGCAGTACTTATACCGGGACAGGGGCTGATGGCTACACCTTC.

This clone was seen more than once but under ten times. This chain uses TRBV19 with TRBJ1-5; D call uncertain. The CDR3 runs to 14 residues. Germline CDR1 LNHDA, CDR2 SQIVND (reference sequence). Between the trimmed V and J ends, which lost 5 bases and 0 bases, there was a span of 8 bases. The CDR3 here is CASSYQYSNQPQHF. DNA for the CDR3: TGTGCCAGTAGTTACCAGTATAGCAATCAGCCCCAGCATTTT.

The chain combines TRBV4-3 with TRBJ2-1; 11 bases are a match to TRBD2. The CDR3 loop spans 21 amino acids. J lost 0 bases, V lost 3 bases, and 16 bases had no gene match. The germline CDR1 and CDR2 sequences are LGHNA and YSLEER. The CDR3 sequence: CASSQALAGGLLPSSYNEQFF. DNA of the CDR3: TGCGCCAGCAGCCAGGCCCTAGCGGGAGGCCTCCTCCCGAGCTCCTACAATGAGCAGTTCTTC.

The chain is built from TRBV7-2 and TRBJ2-2, with TRBD2 as a possible D gene (6 bases). The CDR3 totals 15 residues. Trimming took 5 bases from V and 6 from J, leaving 16 bases between them. CDR1 SGHTA and CDR2 FQGNSA come from the germline V gene. In DNA form, the CDR3 reads TGTGCCAGCAGCACCCGGGACTTTCAGCCCGGGGAGCTGTTTTTT. This translates into CASSTRDFQPGELFF.

V usage is TRBV7-2 and J usage is TRBJ1-1, with D uncertain. Trimming stripped 5 bases from V and 7 bases from J, with 11 bases between. This CDR3 is 12 amino acids long. Per germline, CDR1 SGHTA and CDR2 FQGNSA. The CDR3 spells CASSPSSYEAFF. The CDR3 bases are TGTGCCAGCAGCCCCTCGTCTTATGAAGCTTTCTTT.

This chain uses TRBV27 with TRBJ2-2, with a tentative D call TRBD2 (6 bases). CDR3 size: 16 residues. The V end lost 8 bases, the J end lost 0 bases, and 16 bases lay between the germline ends. Per the germline V gene, CDR1 is MNHEY and CDR2 is SMNVEV (reference sequence). CDR3 in amino acids: CASLSLGGANTGELFF. CDR3 DNA: TGTGCCAGCCTCAGCTTGGGGGGAGCGAACACCGGGGAGCTGTTTTTT.

The chain recombines TRBV5-1 with TRBJ2-7, with 8 bases fitting TRBD2. Germline V gene lookup returns CDR1 SGHRS and CDR2 YFSETQ. The CDR3 is 15 amino acids. Trimming took 4 bases from V and 2 from J; bases not matched to a gene: 8. CDR3 sequence: CASSPTSGSTYEQYF. CDR3 nucleotide sequence: TGCGCCAGCAGCCCGACGAGCGGGAGTACCTACGAGCAGTACTTC.

The chain joins TRBV6-5 to TRBJ1-2; D may be TRBD1 (6 bases). Trimming cost V 6 bases and J 8 bases, with 19 bases left between them. The germline V gene has CDR1 MNHEY and CDR2 SVGAGI. CDR3 length: 14 residues. This CDR3 is CASRTTSGGGGYTF. DNA for the CDR3: TGTGCCAGCAGAACTACCTCGGGCGGGGGCGGCTACACCTTC.

In its sample, this clone was seen a few times. The chain uses TRBV6-6 and TRBJ1-3; no reliable D call. V dropped 5 bases and J dropped 0 bases, with 20 bases sitting between them. The germline CDR1 and CDR2 sequences are MNHNY and SVGAGI (reference sequence). The CDR3 runs 18 residues. CDR3 region: CASSRRGARLSSGNTIYF. The DNA for the CDR3 is TGTGCCAGCAGTCGCCGGGGAGCTAGGCTCTCCTCTGGAAACACCATATATTTT.

The chain recombines TRBV3-1 (or the pseudogene TRBV3-2) with TRBJ2-1; the match to TRBD2 covers 11 bases. The junction had 3 bases not matched to a gene; V was cut back by 1 base and J by 1 base. The CDR3 totals 17 residues. Germline CDR1 is LGHDT and CDR2 is YNNKEL (reference sequence). The CDR3, as DNA: TGTGCCAGCAGCCAAGGGGGGACTAGCGGTTCCTACAATGAGCAGTTCTTC. This sequence encodes CASSQGGTSGSYNEQFF.

This CDR3 reads CASSHLGLVAFRDEQFF. In nucleotides, the CDR3 is TGCGCCAGCAGCCACCTGGGACTAGTGGCATTCAGAGATGAGCAGTTCTTC. The chain links TRBV4-1 to TRBJ2-1; 8 bases match TRBD2. Germline V lookup: CDR1 MGHRA, CDR2 YSYEKL. V dropped 3 bases and J dropped 8; count of bases not matched to a gene: 15. There are 17 residues in the CDR3.

The V gene is TRBV28, the J gene TRBJ2-7; 10 bases align to TRBD2. The germline V gene encodes CDR1 MDHEN and CDR2 SYDVKM. Trimming at V came to 2 bases and at J to 5 bases, leaving 6 bases not matched to a gene. The CDR3 runs 15 residues. The CDR3 sequence: CASSLGASGSHEQYF. As DNA, the CDR3 is TGTGCCAGCAGTTTAGGGGCTAGCGGGAGTCACGAGCAGTACTTC.

The V and J genes are TRBV7-2 and TRBJ1-1; 9 nucleotides match TRBD1. This CDR3 spans 16 amino acids. From germline, CDR1 is SGHTA and CDR2 FQGNSA. V lost 0 bases, J lost 2 bases, and 4 bases stayed unmatched. CDR3 residues: CASSLALTGGNTEAFF. The DNA for the CDR3 is TGTGCCAGCAGCTTAGCGCTGACAGGGGGAAACACTGAAGCTTTCTTT. Full variable domain (outside the CDR3, taken from reference TRBV7-2 and TRBJ1-1): GAGVSQSPSNKVTEKGKDVELRCDPISGHTALYWYRQSLGQGLEFLIYFQGNSAPDKSGLPSDRFSAERTGGSVSTLTIQRTQQEDSAVYLCASSLALTGGNTEAFFGQGTRLTVV.

The genes are TRBV19 and TRBJ2-7, with 8 bases matching TRBD1. The V gene's germline CDR1 is LNHDA and CDR2 SQIVND (reference sequence). V lost 3 bases, J lost 3 bases, and 4 bases stayed unmatched. This CDR3 is 14 amino acids long. CDR3 bases: TGTGCCAGTAGTATCGGCAGGGGGCTCTACGAGCAGTACTTC. As protein: CASSIGRGLYEQYF.

The chain links TRBV7-9 to TRBJ2-1, with TRBD2 matching 11 bases. This CDR3 has 16 residues. Trimming cost V 3 bases and J 5 bases; bases outside gene matches: 6. Germline CDR1 SEHNR, CDR2 FQNEAQ (reference sequence). The CDR3 DNA reads TGTGCCAGCAGCTTGAGTAGCGGGAGGGGTAACAATGAGCAGTTCTTC. It specifies CASSLSSGRGNNEQFF.

The chain uses TRBV9 and TRBJ1-2, with D possibly being TRBD1 (5 bases). V lost 2 bases and J 13 bases, leaving 21 bases between the germline ends. Germline assignment: CDR1 SGDLS and CDR2 YYNGEE. The CDR3 extends over 14 amino acids. The CDR3 sequence: CASSVSLRDGLFTF. The CDR3, as DNA: TGTGCCAGCAGCGTTTCTCTTCGGGACGGACTATTCACCTTC.

The gene calls are TRBV2 and TRBJ2-1; 10 bases align to TRBD2. The V segment lost 3 bases and the J segment 9 bases; nucleotides outside the gene matches: 14. Germline V gene sequence: CDR1 SNHLY, CDR2 FYNNEI. The CDR3 is 17 amino acids. The CDR3 loop is CASSDRKGLATGGEQFF. CDR3 in DNA: TGTGCCAGCAGTGATAGAAAGGGACTAGCGACCGGAGGTGAGCAGTTCTTC. Supplemented by reference TRBV2 and TRBJ2-1, the full variable domain reads EPEVTQTPSHQVTQMGQEVILRCVPISNHLYFYWYRQILGQKVEFLVSFYNNEISEKSEIFDDQFSVERPDGSNFTLKIRSTKLEDSAMYFCASSDRKGLATGGEQFFGPGTRLTVL.

The CDR3 reads CASSLDRGGGDTQYF. The DNA of the CDR3 is TGTGCCAGCAGCTTAGATCGGGGAGGCGGGGATACGCAGTATTTT. The gene calls are TRBV7-9 and TRBJ2-3; D may be TRBD2 (6 bases). V was trimmed by 1 base and J by 6 bases, leaving 14 bases between them. The CDR3 totals 15 residues. In germline, CDR1 is SEHNR, CDR2 FQNEAQ (reference sequence).

By frequency in the sample, this clone is medium-sized. The CDR3 region is CASSPTGGAGTEAFF. The CDR3 DNA reads TGTGCCAGCAGCCCTACAGGGGGCGCGGGCACTGAAGCTTTCTTT. V is TRBV9 and J is TRBJ1-1; the match to TRBD1 covers 9 bases. Germline CDR1 and CDR2: SGDLS and YYNGEE. CDR3 length equals 15 residues. The ends lost 4 bases at V and 4 bases at J; junction bases unmatched: 8.

V usage is TRBV29-1 and J usage is TRBJ2-7, with D tentatively TRBD1 (6 bases). Germline CDR1 and CDR2: SQVTM and ANQGSEA. Trimming left V 3 bases short and J 5 bases short, with 8 bases between. The CDR3 totals 11 residues. CDR3 in DNA: TGCAGCGTTGACAGGGGAAACGAGCAGTACTTC. Protein: CSVDRGNEQYF.

This clone was found a few times. This sequence joins TRBV7-9 and TRBJ1-5; TRBD1 is a possible D gene (5 bases). CDR3 length: 12 amino acids. The germline V gene has CDR1 SEHNR and CDR2 FQNEAQ (reference sequence). V shed 10 bases and J shed 3 bases, with 10 bases lying between them. Here the CDR3 DNA reads TGTGCCACGGGACTGTACAATCAGCCCCAGCATTTT. Amino acids: CATGLYNQPQHF.

This clone was counted a few times. This chain connects TRBV6-2 or TRBV6-3 to TRBJ2-1, with 9 nucleotides matching TRBD1. The CDR3 sequence is 16 residues long. J lost 3 bases, V lost 6 bases, and 9 bases had no gene match. Germline V gene lookup returns CDR1 MNHEY and CDR2 SVGEGT. The CDR3 here is CASSKMGQGNYNEQFF. DNA for the CDR3: TGTGCCAGCAGCAAAATGGGACAGGGAAACTACAATGAGCAGTTCTTC.